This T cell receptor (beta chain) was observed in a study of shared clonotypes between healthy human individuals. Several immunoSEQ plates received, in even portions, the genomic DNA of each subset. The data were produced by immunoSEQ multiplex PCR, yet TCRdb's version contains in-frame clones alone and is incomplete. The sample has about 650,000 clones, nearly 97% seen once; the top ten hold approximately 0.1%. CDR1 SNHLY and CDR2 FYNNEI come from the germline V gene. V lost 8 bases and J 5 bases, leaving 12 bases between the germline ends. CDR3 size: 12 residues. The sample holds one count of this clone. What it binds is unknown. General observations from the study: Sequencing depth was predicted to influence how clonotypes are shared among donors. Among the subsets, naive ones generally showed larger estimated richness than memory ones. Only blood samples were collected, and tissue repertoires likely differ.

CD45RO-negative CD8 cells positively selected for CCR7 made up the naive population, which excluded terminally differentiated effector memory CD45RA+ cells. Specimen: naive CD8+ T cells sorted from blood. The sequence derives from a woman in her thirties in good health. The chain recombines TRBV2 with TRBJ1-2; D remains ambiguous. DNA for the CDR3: TGTGCCAGCGGGGATACCGGATATGGCTACACCTTC. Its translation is CASGDTGYGYTF.